This T cell receptor beta chain was observed in a study of T cells after posttransplantation cyclophosphamide. Study-level findings and limits: Tissue-infiltrating T cells from skin or gut overlapped little with blood T cells.

V was cut by 1 base and J by 4 bases, with 13 bases left in between. There are 15 residues in the CDR3. In germline, CDR1 is SGHAT, CDR2 FQNNGV. Data came from immunoSEQ multiplex PCR; TCRdb stores just in-frame clones and leaves some out. The sample includes 4,000 or so clones, 85% to 95% of them seen just once. Comment on this clone: Its antigen is currently unknown.

Sequences were obtained from naive CD4+ T cells sorted from PBMCs. The clonotype comes from a man in his fifties or sixties. V gene TRBV11-2 combines with J gene TRBJ1-1; D is unresolved. The CDR3 protein is CASSLGVRAGTEAFF. Written as DNA, the CDR3 is TGTGCCAGCAGCTTAGGAGTAAGAGCCGGCACTGAAGCTTTCTTT.